Listed below are T cell receptor beta chains from one sample, sequenced in a study of blood T cell repertoires in COVID-19. Sequencing used immunoSEQ multiplex PCR; TCRdb keeps in-frame clones, though not all of them. The sample has around 190,000 clones, more than 85% seen once. The specimen was PBMCs or T cells enriched from blood (not recorded which). Receptor source: a woman aged 40 to 50 in a cohort exposed to, infected with or recovered from COVID-19 (not recorded which). The conserved cysteine and the conserved F or W are not part of the CDR3 here.

CDR3	V	J
ASSPTGLGYTGELF	TRBV27	TRBJ2-2
ASSKPRGRGYEQY	TRBV28	TRBJ2-7
ASSLVGSEAF	TRBV7-6	TRBJ1-1
ASSQDFGAYGYT	TRBV14	TRBJ1-2
ASSPTPLAGGHNEQF	TRBV7-2	TRBJ2-1
ASHGTGRSPLH	TRBV6-5	TRBJ1-6
ASKSSTGREAF	TRBV27	TRBJ1-1
ASSYSNTMNTEAF	TRBV6-5	TRBJ1-1
ASSLVGDRHYEQY	TRBV5-1	TRBJ2-7
AISPLGGVTGELF	TRBV10-3	TRBJ2-2
ASSSAFPREAF	TRBV13	TRBJ1-1
ASSLGSGFDSPLH	TRBV7-6	TRBJ1-6
ATSRRGEVAKNIQY	TRBV15	TRBJ2-4
ASSLVPMRTIY	TRBV12-3/TRBV12-4	TRBJ1-3
ASSLGASGVYNEQF	TRBV7-9	TRBJ2-1
ASRRSGGERDTQY	TRBV6-6	TRBJ2-3